One and the same sample provided the 26 T cell receptor beta chains below, sequenced in a study of T cell responses to AZD1222 COVID-19 vaccine. Sequencing used immunoSEQ multiplex PCR; TCRdb keeps in-frame clones, though not all of them. The data hold 20,000 to 30,000 clones, with around 83% observed a single time. The material was peripheral blood, obtained 28 days after the second AZD1222 dose. All receptors derive from an adult who received the AZD1222 COVID-19 vaccine.

The chain combines TRBV5-6 with TRBJ1-4, with no clear D. V lost 2 bases, J lost 2 bases, and 7 bases lay in between. Germline V gene data show CDR1 as SGHDT and CDR2 as YYEEEE. This CDR3 region has 14 residues. This chain's CDR3 is CASSFRGTNEKLFF. CDR3 DNA sequence: TGTGCCAGCAGCTTCAGAGGGACTAATGAAAAACTGTTTTTT.

The chain is built from TRBV27 and TRBJ2-5, with D possibly being TRBD2 (5 bases). Looked up from germline, CDR1 is MNHEY and CDR2 is SMNVEV (reference sequence). The CDR3 is made up of 16 amino acids. Between the trimmed V and J ends, which lost 0 bases and 5 bases, there was a span of 16 bases. CDR3 bases: TGTGCCAGCAGTTTATCGGGCAGCGCACTAGGGGAGACCCAGTACTTC. This sequence encodes CASSLSGSALGETQYF.

This clone came up a few times. V usage is TRBV27 and J usage is TRBJ2-3; D perhaps matches TRBD2 (6 bases). Trimming shortened V by 0 bases and J by 4 bases, and 17 bases separated the two germline ends. The CDR3 sequence is 17 residues long. Germline CDR1 is MNHEY and CDR2 is SMNVEV (reference sequence). This chain's CDR3 is CASSLSIPGRSADTQYF. CDR3 nucleotide sequence: TGTGCCAGCAGTTTATCTATTCCAGGGAGGTCAGCAGATACGCAGTATTTT.

This chain connects TRBV5-5 to TRBJ1-2; no clear D gene. This CDR3 is built from 14 residues. With 0 bases removed from V and 4 bases from J, the gap between germline ends came to 10 bases. CDR1 and CDR2 (germline): SGHKS, YYEKEE (reference sequence). Here the CDR3 reads CASSLGRALYGYTF. CDR3 DNA sequence: TGTGCCAGCAGCTTGGGCAGAGCCCTCTATGGCTACACCTTC. The complete variable domain, with remaining parts taken from reference TRBV5-5 and TRBJ1-2, reads DAGVTQSPTHLIKTRGQQVTLRCSPISGHKSVSWYQQVLGQGPQFIFQYYEKEERGRGNFPDRFSARQFPNYSSELNVNALLLGDSALYLCASSLGRALYGYTFGSGTRLTVV.

The chain links TRBV9 to TRBJ1-5; TRBD1 aligns across 8 bases. CDR3 length equals 15 residues. Germline lookup yields CDR1 SGDLS and CDR2 YYNGEE. V trimming: 0 bases; J trimming: 8 bases; junction bases outside the gene matches: 7. The CDR3 DNA sequence: TGTGCCAGCAGCGTAGGTACAGGGGGACAGGAGCCCCAGCATTTT. Protein: CASSVGTGGQEPQHF.

This clone was seen a handful of times. This sequence joins TRBV5-1 and TRBJ1-1; D unclear. Germline CDR1 and CDR2: SGHRS and YFSETQ. The CDR3 loop spans 14 amino acids. V lost 5 bases to trimming and J lost 3 bases, with 14 bases between them. CDR3 residues: CASRPLGLDTEAFF. The CDR3 DNA sequence: TGCGCCAGCAGACCCTTAGGGCTCGACACTGAAGCTTTCTTT.

This chain links TRBV6-5 with TRBJ1-1, with unresolved D. The CDR3 runs 14 residues. The germline V gene has CDR1 MNHEY and CDR2 SVGAGI. V shed 6 bases and J shed 1 base, with 12 bases lying between them. This CDR3 is CASRGNSRNTEAFF. CDR3 nucleotide sequence: TGTGCCAGCAGAGGAAATTCAAGGAACACTGAAGCTTTCTTT.

This chain uses TRBV6-5 with TRBJ2-7; 8 bases fit TRBD1. CDR3 length equals 14 residues. V lost 6 bases and J lost 3; bases outside the gene matches: 7. From germline, CDR1 is MNHEY and CDR2 SVGAGI. CDR3 sequence (DNA): TGTGCCAGCAGCCGAGACAGGGGCAGCTACGAGCAGTACTTC. Protein: CASSRDRGSYEQYF.

This chain joins TRBV27 and TRBJ1-2; TRBD1 is a possible D gene (5 bases). The CDR3 covers 15 residues. Trimming took off 5 bases at V and 7 bases at J, with 20 bases between the two ends. Germline CDR1 is MNHEY and CDR2 is SMNVEV (reference sequence). CDR3 DNA: TGTGCCAGCAGTCCATCCACCTGGGGGAATAGTGGCTACACCTTC. Its translation: CASSPSTWGNSGYTF.

The chain combines TRBV27 with TRBJ1-3; D is ambiguous. Deletions cut 8 bases from V and 1 base from J, with 3 bases between. Germline V gene lookup returns CDR1 MNHEY and CDR2 SMNVEV (reference sequence). CDR3 size: 11 residues. The CDR3 sequence: CASLSGNTIYF. The CDR3, as DNA: TGTGCCAGCCTTTCTGGAAACACCATATATTTT.

The chain uses TRBV28 and TRBJ2-3, with 8 positions matching TRBD2. The trim removed 8 bases at V and 1 base at J, leaving 8 bases unmatched. This CDR3 is built from 15 residues. Germline values: CDR1 MDHEN, CDR2 SYDVKM. In nucleotides, the CDR3 is TGTGCCAGCCGGGGGTCACTAGCGGGCACAGATACGCAGTATTTT. It is translated as CASRGSLAGTDTQYF.

The gene calls are TRBV5-4 and TRBJ2-7; D uncertain. CDR3 length: 12 amino acids. Trimming removed 1 base at V and 6 bases at J, with 8 bases between. In germline, CDR1 is SGHNT, CDR2 YYREEE (reference sequence). The CDR3 coding sequence is TGTGCCAGCAGCTTGCCCCCCGGCGAGCAGTACTTC. Amino acids: CASSLPPGEQYF.

The chain has TRBV7-9 and TRBJ1-5, with TRBD1 as a possible D gene (5 bases). V shed 3 bases and J shed 6 bases, with 12 bases lying between them. The V gene's germline CDR1 is SEHNR and CDR2 FQNEAQ (reference sequence). The CDR3 is 14 amino acids. The CDR3 is CASSFGGFGQPQHF. The CDR3 bases are TGTGCCAGCAGCTTCGGGGGGTTCGGTCAGCCCCAGCATTTT.

This chain links TRBV6-6 with TRBJ1-5, with D unclear. The germline V gene encodes CDR1 MNHNY and CDR2 SVGAGI (reference sequence). V lost 9 bases to trimming and J lost 4 bases, with 22 bases between them. This CDR3 spans 16 amino acids. The CDR3 DNA reads as TGTGCCAGTACATCTGGACGGCCCGCATATAATCAGCCCCAGCATTTT. Amino acid sequence: CASTSGRPAYNQPQHF.

CDR3 bases: TGCAGCGTTGAAGTGTTCGGACAGGGGTTTCGTTTTGGCTACACCTTC. Amino acids: CSVEVFGQGFRFGYTF. V and J are TRBV29-1 and TRBJ1-2; 9 nucleotides match TRBD1. Germline V lookup: CDR1 SQVTM, CDR2 ANQGSEA. The junction had 13 bases not matched to a gene; V was cut back by 1 base and J by 7 bases. This CDR3 has 16 amino acids.

This clone was observed once. The chain carries TRBV7-8 and TRBJ2-5; D is uncertain. The CDR3 consists of 14 residues. Germline values: CDR1 SGHVS, CDR2 FQNEAQ. Trimming took 1 base from V and 1 from J, leaving 7 bases between them. The CDR3 nucleotides are TGTGCCAGCAGCTTAGGGGTAGCCCAAGAGACCCAGTACTTC. Its protein product is CASSLGVAQETQYF.

The rearrangement links TRBV3-1 (or the pseudogene TRBV3-2) to TRBJ2-3, with D perhaps matching TRBD1 or TRBD2 (5 bases each). CDR3 length equals 14 residues. V was pared by 7 bases and J by 0 bases, with 11 bases between. Germline CDR1 is LGHDT and CDR2 is YNNKEL (reference sequence). The CDR3 DNA is TGTGCCAGCACACAAGAGGGGAGCACAGATACGCAGTATTTT. Residues: CASTQEGSTDTQYF.

V is TRBV28 and J is TRBJ1-3; 8 bases line up with TRBD1. Germline assignment: CDR1 MDHEN and CDR2 SYDVKM. The length of the CDR3 is 14 residues. Germline trimming cut 7 bases from V and 7 bases from J; bases unmatched to any gene: 9. The CDR3 region has the DNA TGTGCCAGCAATCTACAGGGGGAATGGAACACCATATATTTT. This translates into CASNLQGEWNTIYF.

The V and J genes are TRBV7-8 and TRBJ1-1; no clear D. The V end was cut by 5 bases, the J end by 3 bases, with 10 bases between. There are 13 residues in the CDR3. Germline V gene lookup returns CDR1 SGHVS and CDR2 FQNEAQ. The CDR3 region is CASSILGDTEAFF. The CDR3 DNA is TGTGCCAGCAGCATCCTGGGAGACACTGAAGCTTTCTTT.

The J gene is TRBJ1-6, the V gene TRBV15; possible D gene TRBD1, 5 bases. The CDR3 has 16 residues. Germline CDR1 LNHNV, CDR2 YYDKDF (reference sequence). The germline V and J ends were trimmed by 0 bases and 13 bases, with 19 bases remaining between them. The CDR3 DNA reads as TGTGCCACCAGCAGAGATTACGGGGGGGACGGGGTGCCCCTCCACTTT. Translation: CATSRDYGGDGVPLHF.

The chain combines TRBV5-1 with TRBJ2-1; D is ambiguous. The ends were cut back, 0 bases at V and 4 bases at J, with 14 bases in the middle. Germline CDR1 is SGHRS and CDR2 is YFSETQ. The CDR3 runs to 16 residues. This CDR3 reads CASSLGSSNGYNEQFF. DNA for the CDR3: TGCGCCAGCAGCTTGGGTTCCAGCAACGGGTACAATGAGCAGTTCTTC.

V and J are TRBV28 and TRBJ1-5; the D gene is possibly TRBD1 (5 bases). This CDR3 is 14 amino acids long. Trimming pared 3 bases from V and 3 bases from J, leaving 9 bases between. Germline lookup yields CDR1 MDHEN and CDR2 SYDVKM. CDR3 bases: TGTGCCAGCAGTTTGGGGGGGACCAATCAGCCCCAGCATTTT. It specifies CASSLGGTNQPQHF.

The count of this clone is one. The chain couples TRBV5-6 to TRBJ2-5; TRBD2 is a possible D gene (7 bases). There are 14 residues in the CDR3. Trimming removed 4 bases from V and 5 bases from J, with 15 bases in between. The germline CDR1 and CDR2 sequences are SGHDT and YYEEEE. CDR3 amino acids: CASSGGGPGETQYF. CDR3 nucleotide sequence: TGTGCCAGCAGCGGCGGGGGCCCGGGGGAGACCCAGTACTTC.

This chain uses TRBV18 with TRBJ1-1; 9 bases match TRBD1. V dropped 3 bases and J dropped 1; count of bases not matched to a gene: 3. Germline loops: CDR1 KGHSH, CDR2 LQKENI. CDR3 size: 15 residues. The CDR3, as DNA: TGTGCCAGCTCACCCGGGACAGGGCAGAACACTGAAGCTTTCTTT. Translated, it gives CASSPGTGQNTEAFF.

This chain connects TRBV5-5 to TRBJ2-7, with 8 bases lining up with TRBD1. From germline, CDR1 is SGHKS and CDR2 YYEKEE (reference sequence). The CDR3 runs to 15 residues. Losses at the gene ends were 2 bases for V and 0 bases for J; bases not matched to a gene: 4. This CDR3 reads CASSLGQGLSYEQYF. Here the CDR3 DNA reads TGTGCCAGCAGCTTAGGACAGGGCCTCTCCTACGAGCAGTACTTC.

This sequence joins TRBV10-2 and TRBJ2-1; the match to TRBD2 covers 11 bases. V lost 1 base, J lost 9 bases, and 5 bases stayed unmatched. The germline V gene has CDR1 WSHSY and CDR2 SAAADI. The CDR3 is 15 residues long. The CDR3 protein is CASSELAGGRSEQFF. The CDR3 DNA is TGCGCCAGCAGTGAGTTAGCGGGAGGGCGCAGTGAGCAGTTCTTC.